This paragraph covers one T cell receptor (beta chain) sequence. What it recognizes is unknown. Profiled with immunoSEQ multiplex PCR; TCRdb holds only in-frame clones, not every one. The table lists about 79,000 clones, approximately 74% of them singletons. The germline V and J ends were trimmed by 0 bases and 5 bases, with 5 bases remaining between them. CDR1 and CDR2 from the germline V gene are SGHRS and YFSETQ. This CDR3 has 13 residues. The data were obtained in a study of vaccination effects on CD4 cells after COVID-19. ViraFEST assay sequencing came after antigen-specific CD4+ T cells were expanded with viral peptide pools. Researchers isolated CD4+ T cells once approximately eleven days of culture had elapsed.

The origin of this receptor is a human donor who received a COVID-19 vaccine. Here the sequenced sample was CD4+ T cells from PBMCs cultured with HCoV-229E spike peptides, taken before COVID-19 vaccination. The chain carries TRBV5-1 and TRBJ1-4; D perhaps matches TRBD1 (5 bases). CDR3 nucleotide sequence: TGCGCCAGCAGCTTGGGACAGAATGAAAAACTGTTTTTT. Translation: CASSLGQNEKLFF.